This T cell receptor (beta chain) was identified in a study of blood T cell repertoires in COVID-19 (dated by TCRdb to the early 2020s). Concerning the study at large: Recovered participants in ImmuneRACE Cohort 3 were defined as having two consecutive negative NP/OP PCR tests, clearance from a healthcare professional, or resolution of symptoms. Samples covering the acute and convalescent phases of COVID-19 were provided by collaborators in the United States, Italy and Spain. The material from the prospective study consisted of cDNA or gDNA derived from T cells, B-cell-depleted T cells, or PBMCs. Subjects who had been exposed to COVID-19, were actively infected with it, or had recovered from it provided the deeply sampled blood TCRbeta repertoires that made up the dataset. A freely available public database, intended as a resource for researchers studying the immune response to SARS-CoV-2, is where the repertoires were released. Samples were obtained from the ongoing ImmuneRACE study (first 160 participants) and from 1,254 subjects provided by 6 global collaborators. A de-identified subject ID, COVID-19 status, age in years and sex were almost always included in the sample metadata. Where HLA class I and class II types were available, the types were taken from metadata supplied by the sample provider, not from assay-based typing.

As concerns this clone: The antigen it recognizes is unknown. It has no much larger one-base neighbor in the sample; base qualities were not kept.

The research as a whole found: The amount of clinical and demographic metadata varied by source and participant and was provided uncurated.

TCRbeta CDR3 regions were amplified from genomic DNA using the immunoSEQ Assay, a bias-controlled multiplex PCR. The authors' analysis ran thus. Nucleated cell counts per sample were estimated from amplification of reference gene primers within the assay. To quantify the absolute abundance of each unique TCRbeta CDR3 rearrangement, sequence reads were collapsed and filtered. For each sample, productive Simpson clonality was calculated by taking the square root of Simpson's diversity index across productive rearrangements. TCRdb re-hosts the immuneACCESS table, in-frame sequences only. Its copies lack some clones; in the studies checked, an unresolved V gene accounts for under half of them, and the cause for the rest is not known. V and J calls and clone size are those listed in that table; D and trimming were worked out from the DNA. The sample contains over 200,000 clones, less than 90% of them found a single time. Over 3% of the sample lies in the top ten.

Participants in the prospective study were enrolled through a virtual design, were aged roughly 18 to 100 years, and lived in approximately 24 United States geographic areas. Cohort assignment in the prospective study relied on participant-reported clinical history from a screening survey and a study questionnaire. In the prospective study, whole blood, serum and a nasopharyngeal or oropharyngeal swab were collected from each participant by mobile phlebotomists. Prospective study participants could optionally give additional blood draws and questionnaires over an approximately 2-month period. Before DNA extraction, prospective study blood samples were shipped either frozen or at room temperature. Material: PBMCs or T cells enriched from blood (not recorded which). The receptor was derived from a woman aged 45-59 years in a cohort exposed to, infected with or recovered from COVID-19 (not recorded which).

CDR3 loop: CASSLYRGLTEAFF. The DNA sequence follows: TGTGCCAGCAGCTTGTACAGGGGGTTGACTGAAGCTTTCTTT. The chain was built from TRBV7-2 and TRBJ1-1, and 8 junctional nucleotides match TRBD1. The CDR3 holds 14 amino acids from the cysteine to the phenylalanine. Solely the CDR3 DNA is kept, with 42 bases framed from the first base. The CDR1 and CDR2 encoded by the germline V gene are SGHTA and FQGNSA. Ends trimmed: V by 3 bases, J by 5 bases; bases unmatched to a gene: 5. The full variable domain, with segments outside the CDR3 supplied by the reference TRBV7-2 and TRBJ1-1 proteins, appears as GAGVSQSPSNKVTEKGKDVELRCDPISGHTALYWYRQSLGQGLEFLIYFQGNSAPDKSGLPSDRFSAERTGGSVSTLTIQRTQQEDSAVYLCASSLYRGLTEAFFGQGTRLTVV.